This entry lists 15 T cell receptor beta chains sequenced from one sample in a study of blood T cell repertoires in COVID-19. Assay: immunoSEQ multiplex PCR; the TCRdb copy retains only in-frame clones and omits some. The sample gives roughly 180,000 clones, roughly 85% of which show up once; around 5.2% is in the top ten. Sequencing input: peripheral blood. The receptors shown here come from a woman in her twenties or thirties with acute or convalescent COVID-19.

The genes are TRBV19 and TRBJ1-6, with D unresolved. V was pared by 5 bases and J by 9 bases, with 14 bases between. Germline V gene lookup returns CDR1 LNHDA and CDR2 SQIVND (reference sequence). The CDR3 extends over 14 amino acids. The CDR3 sequence is CASSGGDSRSPLHF. CDR3 in DNA: TGTGCCAGTAGTGGAGGAGATTCCCGTTCACCCCTCCACTTT.

Only a few counts were recorded for this clone. This chain joins TRBV6-5 and TRBJ2-3, with 9 bases aligning to TRBD2. The CDR3 has 15 amino acids. Germline lookup yields CDR1 MNHEY and CDR2 SVGAGI. V lost 6 bases and J lost 5; bases outside the gene matches: 9. CDR3 nucleotides: TGTGCCAGCAGGCGACTAGCGGAAGGGGGAGATACGCAGTATTTT. This encodes CASRRLAEGGDTQYF.

The chain is built from TRBV5-1 and TRBJ1-3; D gene ambiguous. The V end was cut by 4 bases, the J end by 0 bases, with 8 bases between. This CDR3 is 14 amino acids long. Germline assignment: CDR1 SGHRS and CDR2 YFSETQ. The CDR3 reads CASSGGNSGNTIYF. CDR3 DNA sequence: TGCGCCAGCAGCGGAGGGAACTCTGGAAACACCATATATTTT.

The chain has TRBV29-1 and TRBJ1-2; TRBD1 matches 7 bases. This CDR3 is built from 15 residues. Germline lookup yields CDR1 SQVTM and CDR2 ANQGSEA. V dropped 4 bases and J dropped 4; count of bases not matched to a gene: 12. CDR3 protein: CSVGQGPNIGYGYTF. CDR3 in DNA: TGCAGCGTTGGACAGGGACCTAACATTGGCTATGGCTACACCTTC.

The chain joins TRBV18 to TRBJ1-6, with TRBD1 matching over 7 bases. This CDR3 has 19 amino acids. Germline V gene data show CDR1 as KGHSH and CDR2 as LQKENI. The trim removed 2 bases at V and 10 bases at J, leaving 20 bases unmatched. In DNA, the CDR3 is TGTGCCAGCTCACCAGTGCGCCAACTCTCCAGGGACAGAGGATCACCCCTCCACTTT. Translating it yields CASSPVRQLSRDRGSPLHF. The full variable domain, with the rest looked up from reference TRBV18 and TRBJ1-6, is NAGVMQNPRHLVRRRGQEARLRCSPMKGHSHVYWYRQLPEEGLKFMVYLQKENIIDESGMPKERFSAEFPKEGPSILRIQQVVRGDSAAYFCASSPVRQLSRDRGSPLHFGNGTRLTVT.

The J gene is TRBJ1-1, the V gene TRBV11-2, with 8 bases that match TRBD1. This CDR3 has 15 residues. Germline-derived CDR1 and CDR2 are SGHAT and FQNNGV. V lost 2 bases, J lost 6 bases, and 8 bases stayed unmatched. CDR3 in DNA: TGTGCCAGCAGCTTAAGTCAGGGGGCAGAGGCTGAAGCTTTCTTT. This gives the protein CASSLSQGAEAEAFF.

The CDR3 region has the DNA TGTGCCAGCAGCCCCTGGACAGGGAATAGCAATCAGCCCCAGCATTTT. Its protein is CASSPWTGNSNQPQHF. V and J are TRBV7-8 and TRBJ1-5; 8 nucleotides line up with TRBD1. The germline V gene encodes CDR1 SGHVS and CDR2 FQNEAQ. V trimming: 5 bases; J trimming: 0 bases; junction bases outside the gene matches: 6. The CDR3 runs 16 residues.

The rearrangement links TRBV5-1 to TRBJ1-1; unclear D gene. The CDR3 runs to 12 residues. V was trimmed by 5 bases and J by 0 bases, leaving 5 bases between them. Germline CDR1 SGHRS, CDR2 YFSETQ. CDR3 in DNA: TGCGCCAGCAGGGAGATGAACACTGAAGCTTTCTTT. Amino acid sequence: CASREMNTEAFF.

The chain joins TRBV28 to TRBJ1-2, with D possibly matching TRBD1 (6 bases). The ends were cut back, 3 bases at V and 1 base at J, with 9 bases in the middle. Germline V gene lookup returns CDR1 MDHEN and CDR2 SYDVKM. The CDR3 extends over 14 amino acids. As DNA, the CDR3 is TGTGCCAGCAGTTTGGGACACCATAACTATGGCTACACCTTC. Translating gives CASSLGHHNYGYTF.

CDR3 sequence (DNA): TGTGCCAGCAGTTACTCGATTAGCGGGTCTACCTACGAGCAGTACTTC. Its protein product is CASSYSISGSTYEQYF. J is TRBJ2-7 and V is TRBV6-5, with 7 nucleotides matching TRBD2. CDR3 size: 16 residues. J gave up 2 bases and V 0 bases, and 7 bases lay outside the gene matches. Germline V gene data show CDR1 as MNHEY and CDR2 as SVGAGI.

The J gene is TRBJ1-2, the V gene TRBV6-1; D not resolved. Trimming took off 2 bases at V and 4 bases at J, with 8 bases between the two ends. The CDR3 covers 13 residues. The germline CDR1 and CDR2 sequences are MNHNS and SASEGT. CDR3 coding DNA: TGTGCCAGCAGTGAATTGGCGGGCTATGGCTACACCTTC. This sequence encodes CASSELAGYGYTF.

The J gene is TRBJ2-5, the V gene TRBV4-3; TRBD2 agrees at 12 bases. Germline V gives CDR1 LGHNA, CDR2 YSLEER. V shed 6 bases, J shed 2 bases, and the junction held 4 bases outside the gene matches. The CDR3 sequence is 15 residues long. CDR3 nucleotides: TGCGCCAGCAGTCCTAGCGGGGGGGATCAAGAGACCCAGTACTTC. Amino acid sequence: CASSPSGGDQETQYF.

The CDR3, as DNA: TGCGCCAGCAGCCAAGCGGGCAGGGCCGATCAGCCCCAGCATTTT. This translates into CASSQAGRADQPQHF. The gene calls are TRBV4-1 and TRBJ1-5; maybe TRBD1 (5 bases). This CDR3 has 15 residues. The germline V and J ends were trimmed by 1 base and 5 bases, with 12 bases remaining between them. Looked up from germline, CDR1 is MGHRA and CDR2 is YSYEKL.

The chain links TRBV18 to TRBJ2-6; 8 bases align to TRBD1. The V and J ends lost 4 bases and 3 bases, in that order; junction bases with no gene match: 14. CDR3 length: 19 residues. Per germline, CDR1 KGHSH and CDR2 LQKENI. CDR3 residues: CASSQARQGNLVGANVLTF. DNA for the CDR3: TGTGCCAGCTCACAGGCCCGACAGGGGAACCTTGTTGGGGCCAACGTCCTGACTTTC.

V gene TRBV20-1 combines with J gene TRBJ1-3; 8 positions match TRBD1. The CDR3 extends over 10 amino acids. The germline V gene has CDR1 DFQATT and CDR2 SNEGSKA (reference sequence). Germline trimming cut 0 bases from V and 15 bases from J; bases unmatched to any gene: 1. The CDR3 sequence: CSARETGEYF. CDR3 sequence (DNA): TGCAGTGCTAGAGAGACAGGGGAATATTTT.